Following are 27 T cell receptor beta chains from one sample sequenced in a study of CXCR3-negative and CXCR3-positive naive CD8 T cells. Carrying UMI labels, the TRB cDNA libraries were prepared through 5' RACE. With the 5' RACE reads reprocessed, TCRdb shows one record per CDR3 protein and no DNA. The sample totals several thousand distinct CDR3 sequences. Sequencing was carried out using naive CXCR3- CD8+ T cells from blood. Subset denoted: CD45RO-CCR7+CD27+CD95- naive CD8+ T cells lacking CXCR3 (TNR3-). These receptors were obtained from a human donor in good health. Some clones in this sample may be carry-over from other donors' samples.

The V and J genes are TRBV21-1 and TRBJ1-1; lacking DNA, the TRBD1 call made by TCRdb goes unchecked. TRBV21-1 is flagged as a pseudogene. The CDR3 has 14 amino acids. CDR3 protein: CASSTGRANTEAFF.

This chain's CDR3 is CASGYSQGSRETQYF. The chain combines TRBV6-5 with TRBJ2-5; the TRBD1 assignment by TCRdb is unverifiable without DNA. CDR1 is MNHEY and CDR2 is SVGAGI in the germline V gene. CDR3 length equals 15 residues.

The chain carries TRBV29-1 and TRBJ1-3; the TRBD1 assignment by TCRdb is unverifiable without DNA. The CDR3 is 13 amino acids. Germline V gene lookup returns CDR1 SQVTM and CDR2 ANQGSEA. CDR3 sequence reads: CSVRTATGNTIYF.

In terms of frequency, this clonotype is medium-sized. V gene TRBV27 combines with J gene TRBJ2-2; there is no DNA to check the TCRdb D call of TRBD1. CDR1 MNHEY and CDR2 SMNVEV come from the germline V gene (reference sequence). There are 17 residues in the CDR3. CDR3 residues: CASSFLGTGGSTGELFF.

This clonotype registers medium-sized by frequency. The CDR3 here is CASSSTTDMNTEAFF. The gene calls are TRBV5-6 and TRBJ1-1; checking the TCRdb D call of TRBD1 is not possible without DNA. The germline V gene has CDR1 SGHDT and CDR2 YYEEEE. This CDR3 spans 15 amino acids.

The chain joins TRBV9 to TRBJ2-1. The CDR3 sequence is 14 residues long. Germline V gives CDR1 SGDLS, CDR2 YYNGEE. CDR3 in amino acids: CASSVLPGNNEQFF.

In terms of frequency, this clonotype is medium-sized. The rearrangement uses TRBV27 and TRBJ2-6; as DNA is missing, the TRBD1 call by TCRdb cannot be tested. Germline CDR1 reads MNHEY; CDR2 reads SMNVEV (reference sequence). This CDR3 region has 17 residues. CDR3 region: CASSHPDEGSGANVLTF. Full variable domain (remainder filled in from reference TRBV27 and TRBJ2-6): EAQVTQNPRYLITVTGKKLTVTCSQNMNHEYMSWYRQDPGLGLRQIYYSMNVEVTDKGDVPEGYKVSRKEKRNFPLILESPSPNQTSLYFCASSHPDEGSGANVLTFGAGSRLTVL.

This clonotype is medium-sized by frequency. The chain recombines TRBV7-6 with TRBJ1-1. CDR1 is SGHVS, CDR2 FNYEAQ, per germline. The CDR3 length is 13 residues. CDR3: CASSLARNGEAFF. Combining the CDR3 with reference TRBV7-6 and TRBJ1-1 gives the whole variable domain GAGVSQSPRYKVTKRGQDVALRCDPISGHVSLYWYRQALGQGPEFLTYFNYEAQQDKSGLPNDRFSAERPEGSISTLTIQRTEQRDSAMYRCASSLARNGEAFFGQGTRLTVV.

Considering frequency, this clonotype is medium-sized. The J gene is TRBJ1-1, the V gene TRBV7-9; as DNA is missing, the TRBD1 call by TCRdb cannot be tested. The CDR3 extends over 15 amino acids. The germline CDR1 and CDR2 sequences are SEHNR and FQNEAQ (reference sequence). CDR3 protein: CASTRTGDANTEAFF.

The chain uses TRBV7-8 and TRBJ2-3; the D call of TRBD2 rests on TCRdb alone, since no DNA is present to check it. The V gene's germline CDR1 is SGHVS and CDR2 FQNEAQ. The CDR3 is 19 amino acids. CDR3 residues: CASSLPAQTPSEPTDTQYF.

CDR3 sequence: CASSLAEQETQYF. The chain has TRBV7-6 and TRBJ2-5. This CDR3 is 13 amino acids long. The V gene's germline CDR1 is SGHVS and CDR2 FNYEAQ.

This chain uses TRBV18 with TRBJ1-4; the TCRdb D gene call, TRBD1, has no DNA to confirm it. Germline V gene data show CDR1 as KGHSH and CDR2 as LQKENI. The CDR3 is made up of 15 amino acids. The CDR3 region is CASSPPPQGNEKLFF.

This chain connects TRBV4-2 to TRBJ2-5; TCRdb outputs TRBD2, but without DNA this stays unchecked. Per the germline V gene, CDR1 is LGHNA and CDR2 is YNFKEQ. The CDR3 length is 15 residues. CDR3 amino acids: CASSQERAMGETQYF.

V is TRBV6-5 and J is TRBJ2-1. Germline V gene data show CDR1 as MNHEY and CDR2 as SVGAGI. The CDR3 spans 15 residues. CDR3 protein: CASSYSVSVYNEQFF.

By frequency, this clonotype is medium-sized (0.01 to 0.1%). The CDR3 region is CASSYSIAEQETQYF. This sequence joins TRBV6-5 and TRBJ2-5; TCRdb lists TRBD2, though no DNA is available to test this call. Germline CDR1 reads MNHEY; CDR2 reads SVGAGI. This CDR3 comprises 15 residues.

Frequency places this clonotype as medium-sized. The V and J genes are TRBV4-2 and TRBJ2-3. This CDR3 contains 17 residues. CDR1 and CDR2 from the germline V gene are LGHNA and YNFKEQ. The CDR3 sequence: CASSQEVGLAGTDTQYF.

According to its frequency, this clonotype is medium-sized (0.01 to 0.1%). V is TRBV4-1 and J is TRBJ2-7; checking the TCRdb D call of TRBD2 is not possible without DNA. The CDR3 is made up of 15 amino acids. Germline V gene sequence: CDR1 MGHRA, CDR2 YSYEKL. This CDR3 reads CASKRTSGSSYEQYF.

The rearrangement uses TRBV29-1 and TRBJ1-2; there is no DNA to check the TCRdb D call of TRBD1. There are 13 residues in the CDR3. Looked up from germline, CDR1 is SQVTM and CDR2 is ANQGSEA. This chain's CDR3 is CSGRDTSNYGYTF.

Its frequency marks this clonotype as medium-sized. J is TRBJ2-4 and V is TRBV6-2 or TRBV6-3. This CDR3 has 16 residues. Germline CDR1 reads MNHEY; CDR2 reads SVGEGT. The CDR3 is CASSYSQGLAKNIQYF.

The chain has TRBV29-1 and TRBJ1-2; TCRdb designates TRBD1, a call that cannot be tested without DNA. From germline, CDR1 is SQVTM and CDR2 ANQGSEA. This CDR3 spans 12 amino acids. CDR3 protein: CSVKGDRSGYTF.

This rearrangement joins TRBV7-9 to TRBJ2-3; TCRdb reports TRBD2, a call that lacks DNA to check it against. Germline CDR1 is SEHNR and CDR2 is FQNEAQ (reference sequence). This CDR3 has 15 amino acids. The CDR3 sequence is CASSSGTRGGDTQYF.

This chain links TRBV6-5 with TRBJ2-7; TCRdb indicates TRBD2, and absent DNA this call remains unverified. This CDR3 is built from 13 residues. CDR1 and CDR2 from the germline V gene are MNHEY and SVGAGI. The CDR3 reads CASSYQSSNEQYF.

This clonotype is labeled medium-sized (0.01 to 0.1%) based on frequency. This chain joins TRBV5-1 and TRBJ2-1; the TCRdb call, TRBD2, lacks DNA for checking. The CDR3 extends over 19 amino acids. Germline V gives CDR1 SGHRS, CDR2 YFSETQ. CDR3 sequence reads: CASSLVGEPGLASYNEQFF.

This rearrangement joins TRBV6-5 to TRBJ2-1; the D call from TCRdb, TRBD2, cannot be confirmed without DNA. Germline-derived CDR1 and CDR2 are MNHEY and SVGAGI. This CDR3 is 15 amino acids long. CDR3 residues: CASSSGTSEVGEQFF.

In terms of frequency, this clonotype is medium-sized. The CDR3: CASSHRQGNTGELFF. The rearrangement joins TRBV4-3 to TRBJ2-2; with no DNA, the TCRdb D assignment of TRBD1 cannot be verified. Germline CDR1 is LGHNA and CDR2 is YSLEER. The CDR3 runs to 15 residues.

This clonotype registers medium-sized (0.01 to 0.1%) by frequency. The chain employs TRBV20-1 and TRBJ2-5; without DNA, the TCRdb call of TRBD1 cannot be checked. Germline V CDR1 and CDR2: DFQATT, SNEGSKA (reference sequence). The CDR3 is 12 amino acids. CDR3 residues: CSAGGGQETQYF.

Frequency places this clonotype as medium-sized (0.01 to 0.1%). The rearrangement links TRBV12-3 or TRBV12-4 to TRBJ2-1; the TCRdb call, TRBD1, lacks DNA for checking. The CDR3 totals 15 residues. The CDR3 region is CASSTWGASYNEQFF.